This T cell receptor beta chain originates from a study of PD-L1 blockade in urothelial cancer. Turning to the study itself: Most of the 29 patients were men who had bladder-origin urothelial cancer. Between 0 and 3 chemotherapy regimens preceded treatment for each patient.

Sequenced by immunoSEQ multiplex PCR; TCRdb stores in-frame clones only, minus some. Of about 120,000 clones detected, around nine tenths appear once; the ten largest clones hold about 1.5%. As for time point: peripheral blood 6 weeks after treatment start. V gave up 2 bases and J gave up 4 bases, with 14 bases separating them. The length of the CDR3 is 15 residues. Germline V gene lookup returns CDR1 MNHEY and CDR2 SVGAGI. The receptor was isolated from a man aged 60 to 69 with urothelial cancer. The V call is TRBV6-5, the J call TRBJ1-1; D is uncertain. Sequenced here: PBMCs, sampled around atezolizumab (anti-PD-L1) treatment. CDR3 protein: CASSYPSPPGTEAFF. CDR3 coding DNA: TGTGCCAGCAGTTACCCGTCCCCCCCCGGCACTGAAGCTTTCTTT.